The 23 T cell receptor beta chains below come from one sample, sequenced in a study of T cell repertoires in cytomegalovirus infection. TCRdb used MiXCR to reprocess the reads, holding one entry per CDR3 protein. The sample gives some 920,000 distinct CDR3 sequences, around a third of which show up once; 11% to 15% is in the top ten. The antigens of these receptors remain unknown. Sequencing was performed on cultured CD8+ T cells from PBMCs, taken from culture after CMV antigen stimulation. The receptors derive from a human donor in good health (CMV status not recorded). Some clones in this sample may be carry-over from other donors' samples.

The chain carries TRBV7-9 and TRBJ1-1, with no clear D. The CDR3 has 13 amino acids. V was pared by 5 bases and J by 8 bases, with 15 bases between. The germline V gene encodes CDR1 SEHNR and CDR2 FQNEAQ (reference sequence). CDR3 in DNA: TGTGCCAGCAGCCCAGGATGGTCAGTCGAAGCTTTCTTT. Encoded protein: CASSPGWSVEAFF.

This clonotype has a count of ten or more. The chain recombines TRBV7-9 with TRBJ2-1; 11 bases are a match to TRBD2. CDR3 length equals 17 residues. The V gene end was trimmed by 5 bases and the J gene end by 1 base; junction bases not matched to a gene: 7. Germline CDR1 reads SEHNR; CDR2 reads FQNEAQ (reference sequence). CDR3 DNA: TGTGCCAGCAGCGCGTCGACTAGCGGGGCTTCCTACAATGAGCAGTTCTTC. Amino acid sequence: CASSASTSGASYNEQFF.

This clonotype was observed a handful of times. The chain is built from TRBV6-5 and TRBJ2-1, with a weak D call TRBD2 (5 bases). Trimming cost V 0 bases and J 1 base, with 16 bases left between them. Germline V lookup: CDR1 MNHEY, CDR2 SVGAGI. The CDR3 is made up of 18 amino acids. The CDR3 spells CASSYSRLAVGSYNEQFF. As DNA, the CDR3 is TGTGCCAGCAGTTACTCGAGGCTAGCCGTTGGTTCCTACAATGAGCAGTTCTTC.

V usage is TRBV5-6 and J usage is TRBJ2-7; no firm D call. Trimming cost V 4 bases and J 3 bases, with 14 bases left between them. The CDR3 totals 14 residues. CDR1 SGHDT and CDR2 YYEEEE come from the germline V gene. CDR3 nucleotide sequence: TGTGCCAGCAGCCCCCGAGAAGGCGTCTACGAGCAGTACTTC. Translating gives CASSPREGVYEQYF.

This clonotype was counted between two and nine times. This chain connects TRBV12-5 to TRBJ1-2; possibly TRBD1 for D (5 bases). V gave up 1 base and J gave up 4 bases, with 22 bases separating them. CDR3 size: 18 residues. Germline CDR1 and CDR2: LGHNT and FRNRAP. The CDR3 reads CASGLGDSAAILGYGYTF. The DNA of the CDR3 is TGTGCTAGTGGTTTGGGGGACTCGGCGGCCATTCTTGGCTATGGCTACACCTTC.

This rearrangement joins TRBV7-2 to TRBJ1-2; perhaps TRBD1 as D (5 bases). This CDR3 has 13 amino acids. The germline CDR1 and CDR2 sequences are SGHTA and FQGNSA. With 5 bases removed from V and 5 bases from J, the gap between germline ends came to 12 bases. CDR3 DNA: TGTGCCAGCAGCCGGGGACGGTTATATGGCTACACCTTC. It is translated as CASSRGRLYGYTF.

This clonotype occurred a few times. The chain recombines TRBV6-5 with TRBJ2-1; no reliable D call. The V gene's germline CDR1 is MNHEY and CDR2 SVGAGI. The V end was cut by 0 bases, the J end by 0 bases, with 9 bases between. There are 16 residues in the CDR3. The CDR3 is CASSYSYSFSYNEQFF. CDR3 nucleotide sequence: TGTGCCAGCAGTTACTCGTATTCCTTCTCCTACAATGAGCAGTTCTTC.

The chain employs TRBV12-5 and TRBJ2-1; 13 bases agree with TRBD2. CDR1 and CDR2 (germline): LGHNT, FRNRAP. V lost 8 bases and J lost 3; bases outside the gene matches: 4. There are 15 residues in the CDR3. The CDR3 protein is CASLLAGGGYNEQFF. The CDR3 DNA follows: TGTGCTAGTCTACTAGCGGGGGGGGGCTACAATGAGCAGTTCTTC.

The gene calls are TRBV5-6 and TRBJ1-2; D might be TRBD1 (6 bases). The CDR3 length is 19 residues. Trimming cost V 0 bases and J 6 bases, with 27 bases left between them. CDR1 SGHDT and CDR2 YYEEEE come from the germline V gene. CDR3 loop: CASSLGPYQGQIPVHGYTF. The CDR3 DNA sequence: TGTGCCAGCAGCTTGGGGCCCTATCAGGGGCAAATCCCGGTACATGGCTACACCTTC.

The sample holds a few counts of this clonotype. The chain is built from TRBV7-3 and TRBJ2-3; a weak D match, TRBD2 (5 bases). V was shortened by 1 base and J by 6 bases, with 11 bases between the two germline ends. Germline V gene data show CDR1 as SGHTA and CDR2 as FQGTGA. There are 14 residues in the CDR3. CDR3 DNA sequence: TGTGCCAGCAGCTTAAAGCTAGCCGCGGATACGCAGTATTTT. Encoded protein: CASSLKLAADTQYF.

In this sample, this clonotype turned up many times. This chain joins TRBV5-5 and TRBJ1-4; tentative D call: TRBD1 (6 bases). The germline V gene encodes CDR1 SGHKS and CDR2 YYEKEE (reference sequence). This CDR3 spans 18 amino acids. V was clipped by 3 bases and J by 4 bases, with 22 bases between them. The CDR3 is CASSSVGGSSLFNEKLFF. CDR3 DNA: TGTGCCAGCAGCTCCGTGGGGGGCTCTTCTTTATTTAATGAAAAACTGTTTTTT.

This clonotype was detected many times. The CDR3 is CASSPSATGANVLTF. The CDR3 DNA is TGTGCCAGCAGCCCATCTGCAACTGGGGCCAACGTCCTGACTTTC. The gene calls are TRBV7-3 and TRBJ2-6; the D is unclear. CDR3 size: 15 residues. Deletions cut 5 bases from V and 2 bases from J, with 10 bases between. Germline values: CDR1 SGHTA, CDR2 FQGTGA.

The sample holds a few counts of this clonotype. The chain carries TRBV12-3 or TRBV12-4 and TRBJ2-1; TRBD2 matches at 10 bases. This CDR3 region has 14 residues. The trim removed 3 bases at V and 7 bases at J, leaving 3 bases unmatched. As DNA, the CDR3 is TGTGCCAGCAGTTTGAAGCGGGGGGGTAATGAGCAGTTCTTC. Amino acids: CASSLKRGGNEQFF.

As to this clonotype: One junction end does not reproduce the germline sequence, and a read error may be involved. The V gene is TRBV27, the J gene TRBJ2-7; tentative D call: TRBD1 (5 bases). The CDR3 has 16 residues. Germline CDR1 reads MNHEY; CDR2 reads SMNVEV (reference sequence). Here the CDR3 reads CACSLSRTTSVYEQYF. In DNA form, the CDR3 reads TGTGCCTGCAGTTTATCCCGGACAACCTCGGTCTACGAGCAGTACTTC.

The chain employs TRBV4-3 and TRBJ1-4, with a possible D match to TRBD1 (5 bases). The V gene's germline CDR1 is LGHNA and CDR2 YSLEER. The CDR3 spans 16 residues. With 4 bases removed from V and 7 bases from J, the gap between germline ends came to 19 bases. In DNA form, the CDR3 reads TGCGCCAGCAGCCCGAAACTAGGGGCGGTTGGTGAAAAACTGTTTTTT. Its protein product is CASSPKLGAVGEKLFF.

The rearrangement links TRBV2 to TRBJ2-7; no definite D call. The CDR3 is made up of 13 amino acids. The V end was cut by 9 bases, the J end by 4 bases, with 16 bases between. Germline V gives CDR1 SNHLY, CDR2 FYNNEI. The CDR3 protein is CARSTALGYEQYF. For the CDR3, the DNA is TGTGCCAGATCGACGGCGTTGGGGTACGAGCAGTACTTC. Drawing the rest from reference TRBV2 and TRBJ2-7, the complete variable domain is EPEVTQTPSHQVTQMGQEVILRCVPISNHLYFYWYRQILGQKVEFLVSFYNNEISEKSEIFDDQFSVERPDGSNFTLKIRSTKLEDSAMYFCARSTALGYEQYFGPGTRLTVT.

V and J are TRBV13 and TRBJ1-2; 7 bases align to TRBD1. V shed 0 bases, J shed 2 bases, and the junction held 3 bases outside the gene matches. The CDR3 extends over 15 amino acids. Germline CDR1 PRHDT, CDR2 FYEKMQ (reference sequence). This CDR3 is CASSLGGGWNYGYTF. The CDR3 DNA sequence: TGTGCCAGCAGCTTAGGAGGGGGCTGGAACTATGGCTACACCTTC.

This clonotype showed up just a few times. The chain carries TRBV19 and TRBJ2-1; 7 bases are shared with TRBD2. This CDR3 is 15 amino acids long. The ends lost 0 bases at V and 4 bases at J; junction bases unmatched: 3. The germline CDR1 and CDR2 sequences are LNHDA and SQIVND (reference sequence). The chain's CDR3 is CASSIEASGYNEQFF. For the CDR3, the DNA is TGTGCCAGTAGTATAGAGGCTAGCGGTTACAATGAGCAGTTCTTC.

This clonotype showed up many times. J is TRBJ2-3 and V is TRBV6-5; D gene ambiguous. CDR1 is MNHEY, CDR2 SVGAGI, per germline. Trimming removed 2 bases from V and 2 bases from J, with 5 bases in between. The CDR3 has 13 residues. For the CDR3, the DNA is TGTGCCAGCAGTTACGGGATCACAGATACGCAGTATTTT. Its protein is CASSYGITDTQYF.

This clonotype was picked up a small number of times. CDR3 nucleotide sequence: TGTGCCAGCAGCTTAGAGAGAGGGGGAGAGAACACTGAAGCTTTCTTT. This sequence encodes CASSLERGGENTEAFF. This chain joins TRBV7-8 and TRBJ1-1; D is perhaps TRBD1 (6 bases). Looked up from germline, CDR1 is SGHVS and CDR2 is FQNEAQ. There are 16 residues in the CDR3. The V and J ends lost 1 base and 1 base respectively, with 13 bases between them.

This clonotype was counted only a few times. This chain's CDR3 is CASSYSFGYQETQYF. CDR3 DNA sequence: TGTGCCAGCAGTTACTCGTTCGGGTACCAAGAGACCCAGTACTTC. The chain couples TRBV6-5 to TRBJ2-5; no reliable D call. There are 15 residues in the CDR3. Trimming took 0 bases from V and 0 from J, leaving 8 bases between them. Germline V gene lookup returns CDR1 MNHEY and CDR2 SVGAGI.

This clonotype is a singleton in its sample. The chain links TRBV5-1 to TRBJ2-2; weak D call: TRBD2 (7 bases). Germline V lookup: CDR1 SGHRS, CDR2 YFSETQ. V lost 6 bases and J 0 bases, leaving 15 bases between the germline ends. This CDR3 region has 16 residues. The DNA of the CDR3 is TGCGCCAGCATCAAGGGGGGGCGACCGAACACCGGGGAGCTGTTTTTT. Its protein is CASIKGGRPNTGELFF.

This clonotype was seen a few times. The chain joins TRBV7-8 to TRBJ1-2; 8 bases agree with TRBD1. Trimming at V came to 4 bases and at J to 5 bases, leaving 6 bases not matched to a gene. The CDR3 contains 14 residues. Germline loops: CDR1 SGHVS, CDR2 FQNEAQ. The CDR3 DNA reads TGTGCCAGCAGCTCGACAGGGGCGGAATATGGCTACACCTTC. Residues: CASSSTGAEYGYTF.